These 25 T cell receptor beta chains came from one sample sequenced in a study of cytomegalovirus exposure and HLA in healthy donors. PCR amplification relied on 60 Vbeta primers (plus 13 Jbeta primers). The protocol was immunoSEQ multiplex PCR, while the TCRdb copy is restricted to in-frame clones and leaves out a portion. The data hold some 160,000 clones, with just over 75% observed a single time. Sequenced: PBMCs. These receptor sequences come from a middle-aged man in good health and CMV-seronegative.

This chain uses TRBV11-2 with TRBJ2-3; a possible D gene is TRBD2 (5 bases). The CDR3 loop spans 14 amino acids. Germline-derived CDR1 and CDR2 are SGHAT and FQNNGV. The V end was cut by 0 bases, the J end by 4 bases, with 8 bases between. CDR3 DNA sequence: TGTGCCAGCAGCTTAGAGCTAGCCTCAGATACGCAGTATTTT. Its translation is CASSLELASDTQYF.

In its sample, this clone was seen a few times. The CDR3 DNA reads as TGTGCCAGCAGTCGACTCGTCTTTAGCACAGATACGCAGTATTTT. This codes for CASSRLVFSTDTQYF. The V call is TRBV28, the J call TRBJ2-3; D is unclear. Germline loops: CDR1 MDHEN, CDR2 SYDVKM. With 5 bases removed from V and 0 bases from J, the gap between germline ends came to 12 bases. This CDR3 spans 15 amino acids. Using reference TRBV28 and TRBJ2-3 for the parts outside the CDR3, the full variable domain is DVKVTQSSRYLVKRTGEKVFLECVQDMDHENMFWYRQDPGLGLRLIYFSYDVKMKEKGDIPEGYSVSREKKERFSLILESASTNQTSMYLCASSRLVFSTDTQYFGPGTRLTVL.

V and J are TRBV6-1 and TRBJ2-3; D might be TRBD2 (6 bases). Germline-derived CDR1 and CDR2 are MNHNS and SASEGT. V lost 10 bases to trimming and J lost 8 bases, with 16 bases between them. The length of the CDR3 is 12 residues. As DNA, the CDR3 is TGTGCCACCCTCAAATTGGGGGGTACGCAGTATTTT. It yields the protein CATLKLGGTQYF.

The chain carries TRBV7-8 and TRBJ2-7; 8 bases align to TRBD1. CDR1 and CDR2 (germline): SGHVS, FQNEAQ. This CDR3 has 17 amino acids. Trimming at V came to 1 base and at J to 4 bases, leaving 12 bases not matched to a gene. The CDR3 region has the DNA TGTGCCAGCAGCTTAGGCTCCGGGACAGGTTTCTTTTACGAGCAGTACGTC. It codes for CASSLGSGTGFFYEQYV.

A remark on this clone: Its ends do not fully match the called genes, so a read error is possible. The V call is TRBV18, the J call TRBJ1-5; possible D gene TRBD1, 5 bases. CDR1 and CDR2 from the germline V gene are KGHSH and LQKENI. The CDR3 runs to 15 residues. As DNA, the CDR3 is TGTGCCAGCTCACCACCCGGGGGTAGCGATCAGCCCCAGCATTTT. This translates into CASSPPGGSDQPQHF. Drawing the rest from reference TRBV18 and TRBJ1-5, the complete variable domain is NAGVMQNPRHLVRRRGQEARLRCSPMKGHSHVYWYRQLPEEGLKFMVYLQKENIIDESGMPKERFSAEFPKEGPSILRIQQVVRGDSAAYFCASSPPGGSDQPQHFGDGTRLSIL.

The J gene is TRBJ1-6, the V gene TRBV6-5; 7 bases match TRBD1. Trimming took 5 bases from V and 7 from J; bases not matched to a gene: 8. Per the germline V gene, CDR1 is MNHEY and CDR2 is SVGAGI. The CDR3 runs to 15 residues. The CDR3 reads CASSPSQGTNSPLHF. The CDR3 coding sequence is TGTGCCAGCAGTCCTTCACAGGGGACGAATTCACCCCTCCACTTT.

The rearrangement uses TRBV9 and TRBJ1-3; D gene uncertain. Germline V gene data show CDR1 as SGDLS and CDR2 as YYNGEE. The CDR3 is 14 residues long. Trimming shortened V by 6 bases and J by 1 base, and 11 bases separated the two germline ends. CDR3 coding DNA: TGTGCCAGCACCGGGTTCGGGTCTGGAAACACCATATATTTT. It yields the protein CASTGFGSGNTIYF.

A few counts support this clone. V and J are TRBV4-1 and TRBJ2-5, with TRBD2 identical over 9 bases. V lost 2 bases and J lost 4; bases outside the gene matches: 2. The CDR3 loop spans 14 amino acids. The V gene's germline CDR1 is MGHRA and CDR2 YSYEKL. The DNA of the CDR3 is TGCGCCAGCAGCCAATTAGCGGGAGCAGAGACCCAGTACTTC. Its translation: CASSQLAGAETQYF.

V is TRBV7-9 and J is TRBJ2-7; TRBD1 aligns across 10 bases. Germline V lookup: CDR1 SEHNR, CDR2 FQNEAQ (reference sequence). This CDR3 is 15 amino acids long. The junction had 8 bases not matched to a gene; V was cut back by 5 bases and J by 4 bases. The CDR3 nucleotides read TGTGCCAGCAGCCTGGACAGGGGGGGATTTTACGAGCAGTACTTC. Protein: CASSLDRGGFYEQYF.

The CDR3 DNA sequence: TGTGCCAGCAGCTTGGCCGGCGGGAGTGGCTCCTACGAGCAGTACTTC. Translated, it gives CASSLAGGSGSYEQYF. This chain uses TRBV5-4 with TRBJ2-7, with 7 bases identical to TRBD2. V gave up 0 bases and J gave up 0 bases; unmatched junction bases: 6. The CDR3 is 16 amino acids. CDR1 and CDR2 from the germline V gene are SGHNT and YYREEE (reference sequence).

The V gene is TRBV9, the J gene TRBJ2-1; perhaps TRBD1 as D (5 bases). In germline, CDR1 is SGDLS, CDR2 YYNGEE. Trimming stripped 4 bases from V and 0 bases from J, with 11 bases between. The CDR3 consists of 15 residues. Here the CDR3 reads CASSPRANSYNEQFF. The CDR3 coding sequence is TGTGCCAGCAGCCCCAGGGCGAACTCCTACAATGAGCAGTTCTTC. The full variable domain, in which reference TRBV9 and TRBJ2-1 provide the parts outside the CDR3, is DSGVTQTPKHLITATGQRVTLRCSPRSGDLSVYWYQQSLDQGLQFLIQYYNGEERAKGNILERFSAQQFPDLHSELNLSSLELGDSALYFCASSPRANSYNEQFFGPGTRLTVL.

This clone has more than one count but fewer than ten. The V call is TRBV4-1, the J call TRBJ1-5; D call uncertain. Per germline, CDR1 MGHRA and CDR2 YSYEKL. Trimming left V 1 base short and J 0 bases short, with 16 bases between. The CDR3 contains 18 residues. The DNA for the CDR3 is TGCGCCAGCAGCCAAGGGAAGCCGCCGGGTTATAGCAATCAGCCCCAGCATTTT. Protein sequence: CASSQGKPPGYSNQPQHF.

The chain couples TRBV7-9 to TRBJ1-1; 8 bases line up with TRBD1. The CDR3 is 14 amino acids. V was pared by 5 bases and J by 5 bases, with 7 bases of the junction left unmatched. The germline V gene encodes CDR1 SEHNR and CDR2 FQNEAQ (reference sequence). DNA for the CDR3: TGTGCCAGCAGCCCAACAGACAGGGGAACTGAAGCTTTCTTT. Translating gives CASSPTDRGTEAFF.

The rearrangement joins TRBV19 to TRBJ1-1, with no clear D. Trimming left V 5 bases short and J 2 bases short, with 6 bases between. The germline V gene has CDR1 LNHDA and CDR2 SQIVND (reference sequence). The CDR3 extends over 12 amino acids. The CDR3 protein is CASSHFNTEAFF. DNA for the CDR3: TGTGCCAGTAGTCACTTTAACACTGAAGCTTTCTTT.

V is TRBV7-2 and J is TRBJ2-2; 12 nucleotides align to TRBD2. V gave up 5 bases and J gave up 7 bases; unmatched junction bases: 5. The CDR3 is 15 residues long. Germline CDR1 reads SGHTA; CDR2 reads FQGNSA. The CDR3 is CASSRLAGEVGELFF. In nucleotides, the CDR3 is TGTGCCAGCAGCCGACTAGCGGGAGAAGTCGGGGAGCTGTTTTTT. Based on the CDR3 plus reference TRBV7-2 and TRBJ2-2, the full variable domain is GAGVSQSPSNKVTEKGKDVELRCDPISGHTALYWYRQSLGQGLEFLIYFQGNSAPDKSGLPSDRFSAERTGGSVSTLTIQRTQQEDSAVYLCASSRLAGEVGELFFGEGSRLTVL.

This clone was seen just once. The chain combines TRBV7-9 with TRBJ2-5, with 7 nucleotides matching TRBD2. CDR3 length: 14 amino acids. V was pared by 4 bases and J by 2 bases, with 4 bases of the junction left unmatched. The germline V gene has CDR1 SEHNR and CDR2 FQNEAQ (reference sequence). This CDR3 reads CASSWGGAQETQYF. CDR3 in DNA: TGTGCCAGCAGCTGGGGGGGAGCACAAGAGACCCAGTACTTC.

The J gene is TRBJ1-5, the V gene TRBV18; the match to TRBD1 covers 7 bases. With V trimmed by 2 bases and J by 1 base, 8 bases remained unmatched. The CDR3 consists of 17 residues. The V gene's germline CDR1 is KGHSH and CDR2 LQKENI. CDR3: CASSPMRGGRSNQPQHF. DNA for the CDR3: TGTGCCAGCTCACCAATGAGAGGGGGCCGGAGCAATCAGCCCCAGCATTTT.

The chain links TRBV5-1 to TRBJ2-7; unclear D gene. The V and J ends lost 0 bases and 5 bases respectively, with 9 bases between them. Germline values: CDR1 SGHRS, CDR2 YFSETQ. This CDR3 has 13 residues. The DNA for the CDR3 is TGCGCCAGCAGCTTGGGGAGTCGGGACGAGCAGTACTTC. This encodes CASSLGSRDEQYF.

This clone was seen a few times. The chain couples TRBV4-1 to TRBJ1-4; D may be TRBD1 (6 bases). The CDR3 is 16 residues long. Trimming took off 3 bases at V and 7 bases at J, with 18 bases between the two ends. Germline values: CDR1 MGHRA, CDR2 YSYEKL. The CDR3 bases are TGCGCCAGCAGCCAGTTAGTTCCAGGGGCCGGTGAAAAACTGTTTTTT. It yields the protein CASSQLVPGAGEKLFF.

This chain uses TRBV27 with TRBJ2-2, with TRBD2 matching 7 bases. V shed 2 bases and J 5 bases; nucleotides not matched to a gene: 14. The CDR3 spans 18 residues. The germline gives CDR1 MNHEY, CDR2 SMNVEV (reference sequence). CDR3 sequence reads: CASSLIGVQRGVTGELFF. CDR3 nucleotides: TGTGCCAGCAGTTTAATAGGTGTGCAGCGGGGAGTAACCGGGGAGCTGTTTTTT.

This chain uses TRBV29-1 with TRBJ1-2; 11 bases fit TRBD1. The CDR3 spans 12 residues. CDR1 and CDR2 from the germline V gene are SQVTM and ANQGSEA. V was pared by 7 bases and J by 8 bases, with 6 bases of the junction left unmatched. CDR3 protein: CSGDRGGSGYTF. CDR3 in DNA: TGCAGCGGGGACAGGGGGGGAAGCGGCTACACCTTC.

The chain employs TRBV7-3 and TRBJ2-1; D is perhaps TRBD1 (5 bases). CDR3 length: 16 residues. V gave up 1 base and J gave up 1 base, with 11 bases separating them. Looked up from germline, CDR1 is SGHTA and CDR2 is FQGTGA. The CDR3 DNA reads TGTGCCAGCAGCTTAAGGGGCGGAACTTCCTACAATGAGCAGTTCTTC. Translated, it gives CASSLRGGTSYNEQFF.

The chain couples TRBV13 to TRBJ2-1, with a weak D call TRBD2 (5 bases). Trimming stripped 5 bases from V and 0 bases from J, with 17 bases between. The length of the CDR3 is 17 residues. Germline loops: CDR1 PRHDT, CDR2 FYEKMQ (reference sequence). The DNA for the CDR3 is TGTGCCAGCAGCCGTCGTAAAGGAGGTTCCTCCTACAATGAGCAGTTCTTC. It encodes CASSRRKGGSSYNEQFF. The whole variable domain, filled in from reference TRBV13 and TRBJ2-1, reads AAGVIQSPRHLIKEKRETATLKCYPIPRHDTVYWYQQGPGQDPQFLISFYEKMQSDKGSIPDRFSAQQFSDYHSELNMSSLELGDSALYFCASSRRKGGSSYNEQFFGPGTRLTVL.

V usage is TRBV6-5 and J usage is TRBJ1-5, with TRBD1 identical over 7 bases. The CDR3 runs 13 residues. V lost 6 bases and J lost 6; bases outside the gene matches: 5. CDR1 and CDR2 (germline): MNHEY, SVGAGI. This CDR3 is CASSLAGGQPQHF. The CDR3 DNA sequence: TGTGCCAGCAGCCTCGCAGGGGGTCAGCCCCAGCATTTT.

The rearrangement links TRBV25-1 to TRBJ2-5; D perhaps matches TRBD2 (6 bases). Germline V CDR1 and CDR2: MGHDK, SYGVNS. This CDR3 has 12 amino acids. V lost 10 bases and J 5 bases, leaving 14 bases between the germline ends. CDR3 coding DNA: TGTGCCACCCAATGGGGGGAGGAGACCCAGTACTTC. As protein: CATQWGEETQYF.